This TCR beta chain originates from a study of Graves' ophthalmopathy and Graves' hyperthyroidism. Points on this clonotype: Its antigen is undetermined. It may be a read error: a sequence one base away is much more abundant.

CDR1 and CDR2 from the germline V gene are LNHDA and SQIVND (reference sequence). V was trimmed by 1 base and J by 8 bases, leaving 6 bases between them. This CDR3 spans 11 amino acids. Amplification targeted the TCR beta CDR3 regions, with RNA transcripts as the source material. HTBI primers primed a first-round RT-PCR, and a second-round multiplex PCR followed. A single record per CDR3 protein comes from TCRdb applying MiXCR to the multiplex PCR reads. The table lists approximately 410,000 distinct CDR3 sequences, over 15% of them singletons. Calling hyperthyroidism stable required that no ophthalmopathy show up within 18 months of follow-up. Hyperthyroidism patients were newly diagnosed, ill under 2 months, and aged 18 to 65 years. A roughly 10 ml volume of fresh peripheral blood provided the PBMCs. Study outcomes and limitations: Blood also harbored most expanded thyroid clonotypes above 0.001 frequency.

This TCR came from a woman aged 18 to 35 with stable Graves' hyperthyroidism. Sequenced: peripheral blood. The chain employs TRBV19 and TRBJ2-7; D unresolved. CDR3 DNA sequence: TGTGCCAGTAGTATAGGGCTACAGCAGTACTTC. Translating gives CASSIGLQQYF.